This passage covers 8 T cell receptor beta chains from one sample sequenced in a study of a mutant IDH1 vaccine in newly diagnosed glioma. Profiled with immunoSEQ multiplex PCR; TCRdb holds only in-frame clones, not every one. In the table there are 44,000 or so clones, about 86% of which are singletons. No antigen is known for these receptors. The time point is: week 35, safety follow-up. Topical imiquimod accompanied each vaccine dose, which consisted of 300 ug of mutant IDH1 20-mer peptide. The specimen comprised PBMCs, sampled from a glioma patient whose treatment included an IDH1 peptide vaccine. The receptors shown here come from a woman in her 40s with glioma. Some clones in this sample may be carry-over from other donors' samples.

The V call is TRBV9, the J call TRBJ2-7, with 12 bases aligning to TRBD2. The V and J ends lost 1 base and 7 bases, in that order; junction bases with no gene match: 3. The germline V gene encodes CDR1 SGDLS and CDR2 YYNGEE. The CDR3 spans 14 residues. CDR3 sequence: CASSVSTSGREQYF. The CDR3 nucleotides read TGTGCCAGCAGCGTAAGTACTAGCGGGAGGGAGCAGTACTTC.

J is TRBJ2-5 and V is TRBV4-1, with a weak D call TRBD2 (6 bases). This CDR3 is built from 14 residues. V shed 1 base and J shed 4 bases, with 10 bases lying between them. The germline gives CDR1 MGHRA, CDR2 YSYEKL. This CDR3 reads CASSQAGGRETQYF. In nucleotides, the CDR3 is TGCGCCAGCAGCCAAGCCGGGGGTAGAGAGACCCAGTACTTC.

The CDR3 nucleotides are TGTGCCAGCAGTTTATCGATACCGGCCACTAACTATGGCTACACCTTC. This codes for CASSLSIPATNYGYTF. The chain joins TRBV27 to TRBJ1-2, with D hard to call. The CDR3 spans 16 residues. Trimming pared 0 bases from V and 0 bases from J, leaving 11 bases between. CDR1 is MNHEY and CDR2 is SMNVEV in the germline V gene (reference sequence).

Concerning this clone: The same CDR3 arises from other DNA sequences in this sample as well. The genes are TRBV9 and TRBJ1-1, with 7 positions matching TRBD1. This CDR3 comprises 14 residues. Germline values: CDR1 SGDLS, CDR2 YYNGEE. The ends lost 3 bases at V and 1 base at J; junction bases unmatched: 3. DNA for the CDR3: TGTGCCAGCAGCGGCCGACAGGGGAACACTGAAGCTTTCTTT. It yields the protein CASSGRQGNTEAFF.

This chain joins TRBV5-6 and TRBJ1-5, with D tentatively TRBD1 (5 bases). Germline assignment: CDR1 SGHDT and CDR2 YYEEEE. The CDR3 spans 17 residues. V was cut by 2 bases and J by 2 bases, with 17 bases left in between. The CDR3 coding sequence is TGTGCCAGCAGCTTCGGAGGGGTAGCGAGGGGCAATCAGCCCCAGCATTTT. Residues: CASSFGGVARGNQPQHF. The full variable domain, rest sourced from reference TRBV5-6 and TRBJ1-5, is DAGVTQSPTHLIKTRGQQVTLRCSPKSGHDTVSWYQQALGQGPQFIFQYYEEEERQRGNFPDRFSGHQFPNYSSELNVNALLLGDSALYLCASSFGGVARGNQPQHFGDGTRLSIL.

The chain combines TRBV9 with TRBJ2-2; no clear D gene. V lost 0 bases and J 4 bases, leaving 4 bases between the germline ends. The CDR3 spans 13 residues. Germline CDR1 SGDLS, CDR2 YYNGEE. CDR3 loop: CASSVGVTGELFF. The CDR3 DNA follows: TGTGCCAGCAGCGTAGGAGTCACCGGGGAGCTGTTTTTT.

The chain links TRBV5-4 to TRBJ1-1, with TRBD1 identical over 8 bases. Germline values: CDR1 SGHNT, CDR2 YYREEE (reference sequence). CDR3 length equals 16 residues. J was trimmed by 1 base and V by 4 bases; bases with no gene match: 9. The CDR3 loop reads CASSLDGQGRNTEAFF. For the CDR3, the DNA is TGTGCCAGCAGCCTCGACGGACAGGGTAGGAACACTGAAGCTTTCTTT.

This sequence joins TRBV4-1 and TRBJ2-7; TRBD2 aligns across 8 bases. The CDR3 runs 15 residues. Trimming took 2 bases from V and 0 from J; bases not matched to a gene: 3. The V gene's germline CDR1 is MGHRA and CDR2 YSYEKL. DNA of the CDR3: TGCGCCAGCAGCCAAACTAGCGGTAGCTCCTACGAGCAGTACTTC. Encoded protein: CASSQTSGSSYEQYF.